This T cell receptor (beta chain) appears in the sequencing data of a study of cytomegalovirus exposure and HLA in healthy donors. Study outcomes and limitations: A later analysis linked a missense DCLRE1C variant to TCR beta V- and J-gene trimming. Segments of the TCR beta V type were, in most cases, productive about 90% or about 30% of the time in an earlier analysis.

Healthy bone marrow donors made up the donors. This PCR relied on a set of 60 Vbeta primers and 13 Jbeta primers. The assay was immunoSEQ multiplex PCR, and TCRdb's table has in-frame clones only and misses some. The sample shows around 150,000 clones, less than 80% of them seen only once. Between the trimmed V and J ends, which lost 2 bases and 5 bases, there was a span of 24 bases. The CDR3 runs to 18 residues. Germline CDR1 is MDHEN and CDR2 is SYDVKM. To note about this clone: Its cognate antigen is unknown.

The rearrangement uses TRBV28 and TRBJ1-2, with D perhaps TRBD1 (6 bases). The sequencing sample was made of PBMCs. This sequence originates from a man in his fifties in good health and CMV-seropositive. CDR3 nucleotides: TGTGCCAGCAGTTTACCTCCGGGGGGCGGAGGAATGGGGTATGGCTACACCTTC. It codes for CASSLPPGGGGMGYGYTF.